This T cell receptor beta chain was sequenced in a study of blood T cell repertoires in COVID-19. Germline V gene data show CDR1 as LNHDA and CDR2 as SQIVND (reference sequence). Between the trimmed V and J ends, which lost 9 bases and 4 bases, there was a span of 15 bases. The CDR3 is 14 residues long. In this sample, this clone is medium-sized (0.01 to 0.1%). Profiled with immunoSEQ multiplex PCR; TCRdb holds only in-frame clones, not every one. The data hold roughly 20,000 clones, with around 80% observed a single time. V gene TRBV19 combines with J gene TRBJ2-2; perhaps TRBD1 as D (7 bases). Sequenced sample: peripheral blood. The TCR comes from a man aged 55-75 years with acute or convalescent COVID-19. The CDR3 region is CASKGQGGTGELFF. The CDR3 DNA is TGTGCCAGCAAGGGGCAGGGGGGCACCGGGGAGCTGTTTTTT.